This TCR beta chain was sequenced for a study of T cell repertoires in cytomegalovirus infection. Across the whole study: TCR beta signatures that were public indicated CMV infection and matching HLA type.

Findings and caveats of the study: Clonotype analysis showed dominance of the ex vivo response by HLA-C-restricted CMV-specific TCR beta clonotypes.

The CDR3 sequence is 16 residues long. The germline V gene encodes CDR1 SGHVS and CDR2 FQNEAQ. The V end lost 7 bases, the J end lost 4 bases, and 20 bases lay between the germline ends. A single record per CDR3 protein comes from TCRdb applying MiXCR to the reads. The table includes about 440,000 distinct CDR3 sequences, 25% to 40% detected once. As for this clonotype: Its antigen is still unknown.

This sequence was found in a human donor in good health (CMV status not recorded). Some clones in this sample may be carry-over from other donors' samples. The sequenced sample consisted of PBMCs. V gene TRBV7-8 combines with J gene TRBJ2-1; weak D call: TRBD2 (5 bases). The CDR3 loop reads CASTLRGLRSYNEQFF. CDR3 in DNA: TGTGCCAGCACCCTTAGAGGGCTTAGATCGTACAATGAGCAGTTCTTC.